This TCR beta chain was sequenced for a study of T-cell reconstitution after alpha-beta-depleted transplantation in children. General study points: The origin of alpha-beta T cells about two months after transplant was reportedly several hundred expanded graft clones. In some patients, recipient T cells and intrathymic progenitors surviving conditioning explained high day-60 diversity. Newly produced T cells mostly accounted for T-cell counts and diversity one year post-transplant.

Unique molecular identifiers were used to barcode this TCRbeta library. MiXCR was run by TCRdb on the PCR reads, yielding one entry per CDR3 protein. The profile shows 45,000 or so distinct CDR3 sequences, 40% to 65% of them singletons. Remarks on this clonotype: Its antigen is as yet unknown.

The CDR3 is 13 residues long. The ends were cut back, 7 bases at V and 5 bases at J, with 12 bases in the middle. Per the germline V gene, CDR1 is SNHLY and CDR2 is FYNNEI. This material consisted of peripheral blood, taken before TCRalphabeta/CD19-depleted stem cell transplant. This receptor was taken from a boy less than two years old with SCID, due to receive a stem cell transplant. The chain links TRBV2 to TRBJ2-1, with D perhaps matching TRBD1 (6 bases). In DNA, the CDR3 is TGTGCCAGCACTACCGGGACAAACAATGAGCAGTTCTTC. Residues: CASTTGTNNEQFF.